Below, 3 T cell receptor beta chains from the same sample are listed, as sequenced in a study of T cell responses to AZD1222 COVID-19 vaccine. Generated by immunoSEQ multiplex PCR, the TCRdb table keeps only in-frame clones and is missing some. The table has 54,000 or so clones, approximately 80% seen once. Sequenced material: peripheral blood, taken 28 days after the second AZD1222 dose. The receptors originated from an adult who received the AZD1222 COVID-19 vaccine.

The chain employs TRBV30 and TRBJ2-7; 8 nucleotides match TRBD2. This CDR3 has 12 amino acids. J was trimmed by 7 bases and V by 5 bases; bases with no gene match: 7. Germline V gene data show CDR1 as GTSNPN and CDR2 as SVGIG (reference sequence). The CDR3 here is CAWRPGGTEQYF. The CDR3 coding sequence is TGTGCCTGGCGGCCGGGAGGGACGGAGCAGTACTTC.

This sequence joins TRBV19 and TRBJ1-1; TRBD1 might be the D (5 bases). CDR1 and CDR2 from the germline V gene are LNHDA and SQIVND (reference sequence). V was clipped by 0 bases and J by 9 bases, with 11 bases between them. The CDR3 contains 13 residues. The CDR3 nucleotides read TGTGCCAGTAGTATAGATGACAGACAAAAAGCTTTCTTT. As protein: CASSIDDRQKAFF.

The chain employs TRBV18 and TRBJ2-7, with TRBD1 as a possible D gene (5 bases). V lost 1 base and J 3 bases, leaving 16 bases between the germline ends. CDR1 and CDR2 (germline): KGHSH, LQKENI. CDR3 size: 16 residues. CDR3 protein: CASSPRGGRANYEQYF. CDR3 bases: TGTGCCAGCTCACCACGAGGTGGCAGGGCAAACTACGAGCAGTACTTC.